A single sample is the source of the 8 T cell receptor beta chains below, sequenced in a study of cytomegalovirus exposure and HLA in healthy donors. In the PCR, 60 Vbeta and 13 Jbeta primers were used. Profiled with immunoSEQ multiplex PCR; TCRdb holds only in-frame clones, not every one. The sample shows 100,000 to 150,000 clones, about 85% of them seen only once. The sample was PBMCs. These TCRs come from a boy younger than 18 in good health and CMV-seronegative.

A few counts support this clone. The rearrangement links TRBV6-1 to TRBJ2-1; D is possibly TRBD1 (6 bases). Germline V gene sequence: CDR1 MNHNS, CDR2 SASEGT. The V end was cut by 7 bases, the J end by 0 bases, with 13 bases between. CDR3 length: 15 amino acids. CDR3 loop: CASILDSSSYNEQFF. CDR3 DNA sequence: TGTGCCAGCATATTGGACAGTAGCTCCTACAATGAGCAGTTCTTC.

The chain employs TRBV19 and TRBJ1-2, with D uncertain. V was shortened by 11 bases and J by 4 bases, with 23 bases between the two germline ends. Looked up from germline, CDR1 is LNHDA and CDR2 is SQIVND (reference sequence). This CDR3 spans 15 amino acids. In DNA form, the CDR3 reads TGTGCCGTACCGGGCCCCGGATTAGAGGGCTATGGCTACACCTTC. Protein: CAVPGPGLEGYGYTF.

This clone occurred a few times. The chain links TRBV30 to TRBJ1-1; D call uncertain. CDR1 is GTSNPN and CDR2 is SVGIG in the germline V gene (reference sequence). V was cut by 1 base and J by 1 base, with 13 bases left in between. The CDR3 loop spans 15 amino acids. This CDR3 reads CAWSGLGSRNTEAFF. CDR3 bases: TGTGCCTGGAGTGGACTAGGCAGCCGGAACACTGAAGCTTTCTTT.

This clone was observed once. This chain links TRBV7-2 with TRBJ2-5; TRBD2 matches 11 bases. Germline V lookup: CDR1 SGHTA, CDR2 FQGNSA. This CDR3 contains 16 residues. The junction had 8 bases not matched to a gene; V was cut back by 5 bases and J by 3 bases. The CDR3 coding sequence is TGTGCCAGCAGCCAAGACGGGACTAGCGGCAAAGAGACCCAGTACTTC. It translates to CASSQDGTSGKETQYF.

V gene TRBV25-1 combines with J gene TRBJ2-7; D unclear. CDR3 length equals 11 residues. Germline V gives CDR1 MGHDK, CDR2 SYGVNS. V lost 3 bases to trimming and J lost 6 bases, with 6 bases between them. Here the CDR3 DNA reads TGTGCCAGCAGTGAGGTTAGCGAGCAGTACTTC. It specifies CASSEVSEQYF.

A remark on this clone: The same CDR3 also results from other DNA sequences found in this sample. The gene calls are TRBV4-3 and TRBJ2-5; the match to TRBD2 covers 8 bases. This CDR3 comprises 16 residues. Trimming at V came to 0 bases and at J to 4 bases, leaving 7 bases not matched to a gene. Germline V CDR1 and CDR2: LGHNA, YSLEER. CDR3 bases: TGCGCCAGCAGCCAAGATCGGCTAGCGGGTTTAGAGACCCAGTACTTC. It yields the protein CASSQDRLAGLETQYF.

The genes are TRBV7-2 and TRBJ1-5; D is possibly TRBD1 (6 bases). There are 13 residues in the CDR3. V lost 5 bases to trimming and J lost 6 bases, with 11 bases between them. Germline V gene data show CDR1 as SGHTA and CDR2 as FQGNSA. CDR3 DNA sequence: TGTGCCAGCAGCGCAGGGGTAAGTCAGCCCCAGCATTTT. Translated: CASSAGVSQPQHF.

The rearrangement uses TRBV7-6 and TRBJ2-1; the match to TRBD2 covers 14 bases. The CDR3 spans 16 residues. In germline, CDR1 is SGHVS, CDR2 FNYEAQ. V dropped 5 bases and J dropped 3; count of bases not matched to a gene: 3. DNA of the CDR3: TGTGCCAGCAGCCCGGGGACTAGCGGGAGCTACAATGAGCAGTTCTTC. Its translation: CASSPGTSGSYNEQFF.